Given below is one T cell receptor (beta chain) in context. Its antigen is undetermined. Unexposed donor CD4+ T cells date from about 2011-2018, before the COVID-19 pandemic. The cells were cultured for approximately 10 days before CD4+ T cells were isolated. Testing used SARS-CoV-2 S/N and four cold-coronavirus spikes on unexposed-donor CD4+ T cells, cells permitting. This CDR3 is 16 amino acids long. Germline loops: CDR1 SGHAT, CDR2 FQNNGV. V shed 7 bases and J 2 bases; nucleotides not matched to a gene: 10. Data came from immunoSEQ multiplex PCR; TCRdb stores just in-frame clones and leaves some out. The top ten hold 15% to 19% of the sample, which has 15,000 to 20,000 clones, around three quarters seen once. The sample belongs to a study of CD4 T cells in relation to SARS-CoV-2 and coronaviruses. Study observations and caveats: About 65% of donors had memory CD4+ clonotypes crossrecognizing SARS-CoV-2 and common cold coronavirus spike.

This TCR came from a human donor in good health. The chain joins TRBV11-2 to TRBJ1-5; 8 positions agree with TRBD1. The sequenced sample was CD4+ T cells from PBMCs, cultured in vitro. CDR3 amino acids: CASKRTRGRGNQPQHF. As DNA, the CDR3 is TGTGCCAGCAAGCGGACCAGGGGGCGAGGCAATCAGCCCCAGCATTTT.